What follows describes a single T cell receptor (beta chain). What it recognizes is unknown. This record belongs to a study of post-analysis software for immune sequencing data. Study information: Disease courses included relapsing-remitting, secondary progressive and progressive-relapsing multiple sclerosis.

Unique molecular identifiers featured in each of the TCR beta cDNA libraries. MiXCR, run by TCRdb on the PCR reads, gives a single entry per CDR3 protein. The sample has about 500,000 distinct CDR3 sequences; around 40% are singletons. Study outcomes and limitations: There was significantly lower normalized Chao1 diversity in multiple sclerosis patients than in controls.

The origin of this receptor is a girl aged 5-17 years with multiple sclerosis. The sequenced sample consisted of blood.

This CDR3 is CSARGGTRNEQFF. The CDR3 coding sequence is TGCAGTGCTAGAGGCGGGACTAGGAATGAGCAGTTCTTC. The chain employs TRBV20-1 and TRBJ2-1; TRBD2 matches at 8 bases. V gave up 1 base and J gave up 7 bases; unmatched junction bases: 3. The CDR3 covers 13 residues. CDR1 DFQATT and CDR2 SNEGSKA come from the germline V gene (reference sequence).